This T cell receptor (beta chain) comes out of a study of blood T cell repertoires in COVID-19. Study-level background: Donors in the United States, Italy and Spain gave samples during acute or convalescent COVID-19. The cDNA or gDNA used as material had been derived from T cells, B-cell-depleted T cells, or PBMCs.

Source study methods: Using reference gene primer amplification, nucleated cell counts were estimated. Libraries were prepared by immunoSEQ multiplex PCR; TCRdb keeps only in-frame clonotypes and omits some of them. V and J calls and clone size are as listed in that table; D and trimming were resolved from the DNA. The sample yields 150,000 or so clones, around 87% seen once. V lost 4 bases, J lost 2 bases, and 3 bases lay in between. The CDR3 runs 12 residues. Germline loops: CDR1 ENHRY, CDR2 SYGVKD. Sequenced sample: peripheral blood. The sequence came from an elderly man with acute or convalescent COVID-19. The chain is built from TRBV10-3 and TRBJ2-1; D ambiguous. CDR3 in amino acids: CAISAAYNEQFF. CDR3 DNA sequence: TGTGCCATCAGTGCCGCCTACAATGAGCAGTTCTTC.